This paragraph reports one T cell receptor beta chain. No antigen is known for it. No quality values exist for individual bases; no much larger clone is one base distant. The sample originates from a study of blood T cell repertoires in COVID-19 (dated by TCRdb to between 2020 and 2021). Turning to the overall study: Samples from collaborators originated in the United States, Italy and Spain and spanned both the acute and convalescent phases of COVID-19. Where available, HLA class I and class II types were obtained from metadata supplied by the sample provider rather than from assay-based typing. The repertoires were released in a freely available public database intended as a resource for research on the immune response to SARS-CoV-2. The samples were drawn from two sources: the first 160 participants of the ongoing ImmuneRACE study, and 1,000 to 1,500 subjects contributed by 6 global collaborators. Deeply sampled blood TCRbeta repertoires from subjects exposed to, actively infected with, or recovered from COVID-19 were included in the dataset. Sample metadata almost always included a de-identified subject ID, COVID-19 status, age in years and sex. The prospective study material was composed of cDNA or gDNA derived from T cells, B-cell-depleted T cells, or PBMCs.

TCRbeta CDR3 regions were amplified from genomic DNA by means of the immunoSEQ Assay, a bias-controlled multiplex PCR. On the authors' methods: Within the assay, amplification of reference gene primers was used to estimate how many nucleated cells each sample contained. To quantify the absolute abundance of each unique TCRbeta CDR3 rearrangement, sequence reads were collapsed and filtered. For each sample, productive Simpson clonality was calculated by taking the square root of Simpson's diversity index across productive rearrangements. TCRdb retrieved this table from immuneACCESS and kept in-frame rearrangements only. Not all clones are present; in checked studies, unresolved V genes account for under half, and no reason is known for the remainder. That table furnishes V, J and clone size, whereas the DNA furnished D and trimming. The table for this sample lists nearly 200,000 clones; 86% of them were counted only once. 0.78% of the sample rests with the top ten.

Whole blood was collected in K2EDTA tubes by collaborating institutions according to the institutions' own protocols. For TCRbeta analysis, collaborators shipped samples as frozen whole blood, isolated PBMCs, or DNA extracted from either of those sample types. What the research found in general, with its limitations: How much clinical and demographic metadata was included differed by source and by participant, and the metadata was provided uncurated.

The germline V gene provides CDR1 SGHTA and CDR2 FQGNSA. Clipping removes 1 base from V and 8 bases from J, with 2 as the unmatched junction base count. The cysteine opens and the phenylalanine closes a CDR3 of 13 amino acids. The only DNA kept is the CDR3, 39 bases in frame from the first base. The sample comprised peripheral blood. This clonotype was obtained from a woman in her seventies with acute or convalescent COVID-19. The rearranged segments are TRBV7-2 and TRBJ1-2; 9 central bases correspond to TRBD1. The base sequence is TGTGCCAGCAGCTTAGGGGGACAGGGAGGCTACACCTTC. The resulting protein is CASSLGGQGGYTF.